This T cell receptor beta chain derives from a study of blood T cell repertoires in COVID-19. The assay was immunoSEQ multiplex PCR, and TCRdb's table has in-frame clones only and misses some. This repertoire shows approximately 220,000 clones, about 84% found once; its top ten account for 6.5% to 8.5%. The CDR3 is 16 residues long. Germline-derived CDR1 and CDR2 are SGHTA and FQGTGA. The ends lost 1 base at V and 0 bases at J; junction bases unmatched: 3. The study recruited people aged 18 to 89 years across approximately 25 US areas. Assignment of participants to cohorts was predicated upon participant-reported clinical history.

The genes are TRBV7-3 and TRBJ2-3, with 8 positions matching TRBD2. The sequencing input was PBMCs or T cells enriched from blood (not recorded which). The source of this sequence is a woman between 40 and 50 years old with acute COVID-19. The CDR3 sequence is CASSLRGGGSTDTQYF. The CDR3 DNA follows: TGTGCCAGCAGCTTAAGGGGCGGGGGGAGCACAGATACGCAGTATTTT. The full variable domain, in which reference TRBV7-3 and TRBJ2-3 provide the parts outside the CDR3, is GAGVSQTPSNKVTEKGKYVELRCDPISGHTALYWYRQSLGQGPEFLIYFQGTGAADDSGLPNDRFFAVRPEGSVSTLKIQRTERGDSAVYLCASSLRGGGSTDTQYFGPGTRLTVL.